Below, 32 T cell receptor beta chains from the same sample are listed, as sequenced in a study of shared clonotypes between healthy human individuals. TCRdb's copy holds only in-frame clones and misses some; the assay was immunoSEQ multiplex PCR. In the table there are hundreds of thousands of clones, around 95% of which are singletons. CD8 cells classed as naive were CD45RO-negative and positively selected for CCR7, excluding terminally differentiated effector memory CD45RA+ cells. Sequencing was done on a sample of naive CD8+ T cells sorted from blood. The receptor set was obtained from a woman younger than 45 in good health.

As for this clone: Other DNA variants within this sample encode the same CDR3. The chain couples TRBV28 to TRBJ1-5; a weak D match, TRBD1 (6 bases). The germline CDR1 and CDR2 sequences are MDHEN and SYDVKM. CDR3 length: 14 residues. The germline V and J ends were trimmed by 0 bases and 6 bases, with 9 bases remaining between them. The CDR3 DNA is TGTGCCAGCAGTTTATGGGGGGGCGGTCAGCCCCAGCATTTT. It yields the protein CASSLWGGGQPQHF. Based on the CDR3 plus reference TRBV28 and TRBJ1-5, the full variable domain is DVKVTQSSRYLVKRTGEKVFLECVQDMDHENMFWYRQDPGLGLRLIYFSYDVKMKEKGDIPEGYSVSREKKERFSLILESASTNQTSMYLCASSLWGGGQPQHFGDGTRLSIL.

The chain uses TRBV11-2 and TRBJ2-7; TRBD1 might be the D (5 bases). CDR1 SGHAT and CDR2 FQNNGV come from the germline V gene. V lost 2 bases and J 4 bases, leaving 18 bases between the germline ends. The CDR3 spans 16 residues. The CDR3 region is CASSLYVGAERYEQYF. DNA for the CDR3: TGTGCCAGCAGCTTATATGTAGGGGCCGAGCGTTACGAGCAGTACTTC.

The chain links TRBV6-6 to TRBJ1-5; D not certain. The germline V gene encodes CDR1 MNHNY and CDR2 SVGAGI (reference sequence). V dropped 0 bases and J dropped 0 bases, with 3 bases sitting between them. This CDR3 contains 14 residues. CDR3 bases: TGTGCCAGCAGTTACTCAAATAGCAATCAGCCCCAGCATTTT. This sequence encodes CASSYSNSNQPQHF.

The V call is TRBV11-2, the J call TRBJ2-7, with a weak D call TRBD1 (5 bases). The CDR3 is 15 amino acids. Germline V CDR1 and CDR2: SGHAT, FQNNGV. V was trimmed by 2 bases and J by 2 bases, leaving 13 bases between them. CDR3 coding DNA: TGTGCCAGCAGCTTATTTTCAGGGAACCCCTACGAGCAGTACTTC. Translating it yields CASSLFSGNPYEQYF. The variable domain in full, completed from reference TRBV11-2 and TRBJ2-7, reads EAGVAQSPRYKIIEKRQSVAFWCNPISGHATLYWYQQILGQGPKLLIQFQNNGVVDDSQLPKDRFSAERLKGVDSTLKIQPAKLEDSAVYLCASSLFSGNPYEQYFGPGTRLTVT.

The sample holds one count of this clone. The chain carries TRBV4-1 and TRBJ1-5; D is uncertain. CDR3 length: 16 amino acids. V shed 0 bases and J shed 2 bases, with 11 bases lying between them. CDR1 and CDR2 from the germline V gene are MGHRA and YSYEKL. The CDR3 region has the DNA TGCGCCAGCAGCCAAGAAGCGAGTAGCGGCAATCAGCCCCAGCATTTT. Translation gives CASSQEASSGNQPQHF.

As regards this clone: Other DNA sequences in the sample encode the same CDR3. Here the CDR3 reads CASSLEVAYEQYF. CDR3 DNA: TGCGCCAGCAGCTTGGAGGTCGCTTACGAGCAGTACTTC. The V and J genes are TRBV5-1 and TRBJ2-7; D unclear. Trimming left V 0 bases short and J 4 bases short, with 8 bases between. In germline, CDR1 is SGHRS, CDR2 YFSETQ. The length of the CDR3 is 13 residues.

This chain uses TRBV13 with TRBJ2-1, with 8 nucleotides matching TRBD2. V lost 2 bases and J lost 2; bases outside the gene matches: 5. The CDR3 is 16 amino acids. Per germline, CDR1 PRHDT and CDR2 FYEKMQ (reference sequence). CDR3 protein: CASSLIGLATYNEQFF. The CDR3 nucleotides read TGTGCCAGCAGCTTAATAGGACTAGCCACCTACAATGAGCAGTTCTTC.

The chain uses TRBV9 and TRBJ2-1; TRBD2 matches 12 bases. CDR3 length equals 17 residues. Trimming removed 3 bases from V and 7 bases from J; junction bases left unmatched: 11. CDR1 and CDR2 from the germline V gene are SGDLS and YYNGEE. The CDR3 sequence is CASSASLAGGPWNEQFF. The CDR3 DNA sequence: TGTGCCAGCAGCGCAAGCCTAGCGGGAGGGCCGTGGAATGAGCAGTTCTTC.

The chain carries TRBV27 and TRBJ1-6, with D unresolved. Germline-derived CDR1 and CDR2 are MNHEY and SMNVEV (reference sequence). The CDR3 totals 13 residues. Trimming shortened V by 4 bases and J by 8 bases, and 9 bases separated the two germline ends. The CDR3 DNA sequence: TGTGCCAGCAGTTGGGTGAGGGATTCACCCCTCCACTTT. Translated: CASSWVRDSPLHF.

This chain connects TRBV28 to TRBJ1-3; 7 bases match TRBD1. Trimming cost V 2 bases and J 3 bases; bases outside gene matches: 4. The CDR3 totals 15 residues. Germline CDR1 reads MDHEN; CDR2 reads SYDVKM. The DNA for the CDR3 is TGTGCCAGCAGTTTAAGAGGGGGCAGTGGAAACACCATATATTTT. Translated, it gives CASSLRGGSGNTIYF.

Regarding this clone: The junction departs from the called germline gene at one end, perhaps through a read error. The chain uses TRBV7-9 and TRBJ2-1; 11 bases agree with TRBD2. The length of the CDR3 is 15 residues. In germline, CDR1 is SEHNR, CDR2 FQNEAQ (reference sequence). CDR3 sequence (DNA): TGTGCCAGCAGCCTAGCGGGAGGAGGCAACAATGAGCAGTTCTTC. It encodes CASSLAGGGNNEQFF.

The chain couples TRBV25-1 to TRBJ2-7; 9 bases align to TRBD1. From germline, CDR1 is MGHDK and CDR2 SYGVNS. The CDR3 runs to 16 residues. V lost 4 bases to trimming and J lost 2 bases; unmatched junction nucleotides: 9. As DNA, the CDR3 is TGTGCCAGCAGTGGTACCCGGGACAGGGTGCCCTACGAGCAGTACTTC. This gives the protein CASSGTRDRVPYEQYF.

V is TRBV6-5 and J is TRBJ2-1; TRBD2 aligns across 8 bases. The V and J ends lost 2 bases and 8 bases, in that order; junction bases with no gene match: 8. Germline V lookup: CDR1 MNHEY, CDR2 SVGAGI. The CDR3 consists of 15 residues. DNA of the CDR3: TGTGCCAGCAGTTACGTGAGCGGGAGTAGGGATGAGCAGTTCTTC. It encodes CASSYVSGSRDEQFF.

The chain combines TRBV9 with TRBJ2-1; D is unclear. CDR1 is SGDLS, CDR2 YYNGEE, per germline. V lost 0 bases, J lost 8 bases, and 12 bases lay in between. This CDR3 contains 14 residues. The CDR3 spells CASSVASGGDEQFF. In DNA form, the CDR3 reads TGTGCCAGCAGCGTAGCATCAGGTGGCGATGAGCAGTTCTTC.

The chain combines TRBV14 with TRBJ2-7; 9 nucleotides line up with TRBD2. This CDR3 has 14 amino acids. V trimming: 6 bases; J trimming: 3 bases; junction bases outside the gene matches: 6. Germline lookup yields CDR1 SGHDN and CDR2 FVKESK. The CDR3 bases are TGTGCCAGCAGTCTAGCGGGGACAGTCTACGAGCAGTACTTC. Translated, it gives CASSLAGTVYEQYF.

CDR3 protein: CASTPKGAIGTEAFF. CDR3 in DNA: TGTGCCAGCACCCCTAAGGGGGCGATAGGCACTGAAGCTTTCTTT. The gene calls are TRBV27 and TRBJ1-1; 7 nucleotides agree with TRBD1. The CDR3 has 15 amino acids. In germline, CDR1 is MNHEY, CDR2 SMNVEV (reference sequence). V shed 7 bases and J 4 bases; nucleotides not matched to a gene: 12.

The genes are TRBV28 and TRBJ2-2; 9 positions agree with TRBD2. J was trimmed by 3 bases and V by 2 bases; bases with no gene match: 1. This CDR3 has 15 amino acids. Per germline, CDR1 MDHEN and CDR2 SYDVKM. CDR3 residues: CASSLAGGDTGELFF. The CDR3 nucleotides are TGTGCCAGCAGTTTAGCGGGAGGGGACACCGGGGAGCTGTTTTTT.

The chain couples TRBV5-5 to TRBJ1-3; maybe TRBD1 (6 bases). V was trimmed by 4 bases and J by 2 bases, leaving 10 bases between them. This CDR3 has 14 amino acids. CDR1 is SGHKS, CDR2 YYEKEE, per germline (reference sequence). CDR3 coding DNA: TGTGCCAGCAGCGGCAGGGGTACTGGAAACACCATATATTTT. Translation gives CASSGRGTGNTIYF.

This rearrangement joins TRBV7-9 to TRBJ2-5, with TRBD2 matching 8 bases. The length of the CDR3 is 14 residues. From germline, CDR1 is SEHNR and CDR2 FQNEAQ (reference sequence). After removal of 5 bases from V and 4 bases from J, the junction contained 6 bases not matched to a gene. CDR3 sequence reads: CASSVGGDLETQYF. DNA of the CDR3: TGTGCCAGCAGCGTCGGGGGGGACCTAGAGACCCAGTACTTC.

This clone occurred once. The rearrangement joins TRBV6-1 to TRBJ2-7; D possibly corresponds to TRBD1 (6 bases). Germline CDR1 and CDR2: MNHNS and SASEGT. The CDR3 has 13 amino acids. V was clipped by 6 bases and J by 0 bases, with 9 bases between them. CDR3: CASRQGSSYEQYF. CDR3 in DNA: TGTGCCAGCAGACAGGGTAGCTCCTACGAGCAGTACTTC.

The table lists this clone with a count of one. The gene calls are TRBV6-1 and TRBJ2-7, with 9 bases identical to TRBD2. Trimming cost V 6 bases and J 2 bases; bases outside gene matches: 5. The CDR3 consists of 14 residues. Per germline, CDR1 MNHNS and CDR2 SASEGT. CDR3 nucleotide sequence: TGTGCCAGCAGCCAGACTAGCGGCCCCTACGAGCAGTACTTC. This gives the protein CASSQTSGPYEQYF.

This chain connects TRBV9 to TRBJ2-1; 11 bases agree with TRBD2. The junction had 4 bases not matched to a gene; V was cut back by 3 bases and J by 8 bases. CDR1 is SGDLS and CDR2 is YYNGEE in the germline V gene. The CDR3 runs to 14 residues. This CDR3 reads CASSATSGRHEQFF. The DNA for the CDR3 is TGTGCCAGCAGCGCCACTAGCGGGAGACATGAGCAGTTCTTC. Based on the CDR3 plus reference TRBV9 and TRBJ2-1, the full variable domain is DSGVTQTPKHLITATGQRVTLRCSPRSGDLSVYWYQQSLDQGLQFLIQYYNGEERAKGNILERFSAQQFPDLHSELNLSSLELGDSALYFCASSATSGRHEQFFGPGTRLTVL.

The CDR3 DNA follows: TGTGCCATCAGTGATCCGGGACAGGGGCGAGGGGAGCAGTACTTC. The encoded protein is CAISDPGQGRGEQYF. The gene calls are TRBV10-3 and TRBJ2-7, with 10 positions matching TRBD1. With 3 bases clipped from V and 7 bases from J, the junction kept 9 bases outside the gene matches. This CDR3 has 15 amino acids. CDR1 ENHRY and CDR2 SYGVKD come from the germline V gene.

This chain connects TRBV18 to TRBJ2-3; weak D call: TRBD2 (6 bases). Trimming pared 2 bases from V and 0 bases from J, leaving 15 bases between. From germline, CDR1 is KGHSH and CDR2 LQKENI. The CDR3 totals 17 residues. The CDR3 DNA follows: TGTGCCAGCTCACCAAACCGGGACTGGAAGAGCACAGATACGCAGTATTTT. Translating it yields CASSPNRDWKSTDTQYF.

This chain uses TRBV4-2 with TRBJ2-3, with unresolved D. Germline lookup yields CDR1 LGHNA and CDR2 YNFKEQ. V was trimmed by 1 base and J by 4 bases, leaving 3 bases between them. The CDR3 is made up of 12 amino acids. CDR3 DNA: TGTGCCAGCAGCCAAGGGGCAGATACGCAGTATTTT. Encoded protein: CASSQGADTQYF.

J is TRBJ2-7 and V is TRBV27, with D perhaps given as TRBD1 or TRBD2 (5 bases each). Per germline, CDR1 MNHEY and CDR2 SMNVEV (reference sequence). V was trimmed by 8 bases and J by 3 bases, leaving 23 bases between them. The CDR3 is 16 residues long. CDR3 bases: TGTGCCAGCTCTTCTACTCTCGGGGCCAAGCGCTACGAGCAGTACTTC. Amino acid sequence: CASSSTLGAKRYEQYF.

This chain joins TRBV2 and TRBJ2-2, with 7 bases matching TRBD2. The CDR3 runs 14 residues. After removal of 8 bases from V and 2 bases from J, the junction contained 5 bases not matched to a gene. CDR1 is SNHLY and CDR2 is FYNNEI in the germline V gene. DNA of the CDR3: TGTGCCAGCTTGCTAGCGGATAACACCGGGGAGCTGTTTTTT. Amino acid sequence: CASLLADNTGELFF.

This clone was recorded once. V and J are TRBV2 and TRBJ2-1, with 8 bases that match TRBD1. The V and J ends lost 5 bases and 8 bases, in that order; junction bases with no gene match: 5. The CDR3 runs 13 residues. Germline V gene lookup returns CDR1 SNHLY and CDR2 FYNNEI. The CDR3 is CASSLDRGHEQFF. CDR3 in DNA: TGTGCCAGCAGTCTAGACAGGGGACATGAGCAGTTCTTC.

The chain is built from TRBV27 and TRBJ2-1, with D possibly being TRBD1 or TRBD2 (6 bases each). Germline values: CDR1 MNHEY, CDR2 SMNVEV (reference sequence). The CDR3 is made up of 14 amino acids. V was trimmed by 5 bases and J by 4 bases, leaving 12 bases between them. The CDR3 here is CASSVWGAYNEQFF. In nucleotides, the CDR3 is TGTGCCAGCAGTGTTTGGGGGGCGTACAATGAGCAGTTCTTC.

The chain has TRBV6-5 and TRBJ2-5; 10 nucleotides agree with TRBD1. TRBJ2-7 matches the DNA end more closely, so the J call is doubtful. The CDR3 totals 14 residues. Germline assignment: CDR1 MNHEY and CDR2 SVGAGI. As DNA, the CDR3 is TGTGCCAGCACCCAAGGACAGGGGGTACGCGAGCAGTACTTC. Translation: CASTQGQGVREQYF.

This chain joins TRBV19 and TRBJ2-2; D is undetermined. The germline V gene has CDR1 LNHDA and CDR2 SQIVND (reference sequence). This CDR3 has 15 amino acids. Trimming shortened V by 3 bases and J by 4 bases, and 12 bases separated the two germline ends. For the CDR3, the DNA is TGTGCCAGTAGTATTGTTTGGGGAACCACCGGGGAGCTGTTTTTT. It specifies CASSIVWGTTGELFF.

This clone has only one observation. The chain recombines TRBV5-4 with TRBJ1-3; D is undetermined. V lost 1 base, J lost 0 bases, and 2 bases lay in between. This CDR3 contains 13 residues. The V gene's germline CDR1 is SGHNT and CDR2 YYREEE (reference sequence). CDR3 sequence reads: CASSLPSGNTIYF. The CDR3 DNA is TGTGCCAGCAGCTTGCCCTCTGGAAACACCATATATTTT.